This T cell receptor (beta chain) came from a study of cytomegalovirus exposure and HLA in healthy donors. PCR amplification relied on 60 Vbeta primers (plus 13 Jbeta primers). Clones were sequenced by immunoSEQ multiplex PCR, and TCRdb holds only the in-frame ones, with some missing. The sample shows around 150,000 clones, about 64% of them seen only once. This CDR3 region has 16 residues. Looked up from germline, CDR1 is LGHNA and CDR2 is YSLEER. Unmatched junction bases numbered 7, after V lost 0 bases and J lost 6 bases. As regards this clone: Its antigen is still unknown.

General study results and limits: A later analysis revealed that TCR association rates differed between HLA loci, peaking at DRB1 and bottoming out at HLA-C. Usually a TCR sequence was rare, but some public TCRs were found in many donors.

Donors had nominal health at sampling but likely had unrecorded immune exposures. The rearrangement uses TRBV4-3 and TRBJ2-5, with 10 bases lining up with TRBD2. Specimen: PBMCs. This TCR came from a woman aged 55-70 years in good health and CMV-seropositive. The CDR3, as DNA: TGCGCCAGCAGCCAAGAAATGGCTAGCGGGAGTCAGACCCAGTACTTC. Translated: CASSQEMASGSQTQYF.